Detailed here is one TCR beta chain. The data are from a study of blood T cell repertoires in COVID-19. Assay: immunoSEQ multiplex PCR; the TCRdb copy retains only in-frame clones and omits some. The sample has approximately 220,000 clones; roughly 80% are singletons. Germline CDR1 is MNHEY and CDR2 is SVGAGI. This CDR3 is 14 amino acids long. V lost 7 bases, J lost 6 bases, and 19 bases lay in between. All enrollees were about 18 to 100 years old and from roughly 22 US areas. Allocation to cohorts depended on clinical history reported by the participants. This chain links TRBV6-5 with TRBJ2-7; D perhaps matches TRBD1 (6 bases). The sequenced sample consisted of PBMCs or T cells enriched from blood (not recorded which). The receptor comes from a woman aged 40 to 50 who had been exposed to COVID-19. The chain's CDR3 is CASNLPRGWGEQYF. CDR3 bases: TGTGCCAGCAACCTACCTAGGGGGTGGGGCGAGCAGTACTTC.